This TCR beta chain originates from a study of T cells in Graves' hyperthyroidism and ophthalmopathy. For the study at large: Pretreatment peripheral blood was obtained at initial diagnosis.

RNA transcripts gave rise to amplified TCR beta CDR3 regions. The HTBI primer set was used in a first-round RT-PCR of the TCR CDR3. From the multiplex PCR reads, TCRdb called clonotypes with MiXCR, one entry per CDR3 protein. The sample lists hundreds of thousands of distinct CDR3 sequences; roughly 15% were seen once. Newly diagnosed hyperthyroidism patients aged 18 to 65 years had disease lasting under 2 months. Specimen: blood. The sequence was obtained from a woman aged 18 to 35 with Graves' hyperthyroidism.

This CDR3 reads CASSTTGTAGEKLFF. The CDR3 nucleotides are TGTGCCAGTAGTACGACCGGGACAGCGGGTGAAAAACTGTTTTTT. V usage is TRBV19 and J usage is TRBJ1-4; 7 nucleotides align to TRBD1. This CDR3 has 15 amino acids. Germline V gene lookup returns CDR1 LNHDA and CDR2 SQIVND (reference sequence). V trimming: 4 bases; J trimming: 7 bases; junction bases outside the gene matches: 9.